The 10 T cell receptor beta chains below come from one sample, sequenced in a study of blood T cell repertoires in COVID-19 (dated by TCRdb to the early 2020s). Libraries were constructed by the immunoSEQ multiplex PCR assay. The table comes from immuneACCESS by way of TCRdb, which keeps in-frame sequences with V and J called. Part of the clones is missing from these tables; in studies checked, under half for an unresolved V gene and the rest for unknown reasons. Within this sample are about 200,000 clones, with 85% to 90% of them counted one time only. The ten most abundant clones make up over 2% of the sample. The sequenced sample consisted of PBMCs or T cells enriched from blood (not recorded which). The origin of the receptors is a woman aged 40 to 55 with acute COVID-19.

On this clone: The sample contains more than one DNA sequence encoding this CDR3. The chain has TRBV14 and TRBJ1-2, with 7 positions matching TRBD1. V shed 1 base, J shed 5 bases, and the junction held 4 bases outside the gene matches. Per the germline V gene, CDR1 is SGHDN and CDR2 is FVKESK. The CDR3 contains 14 residues. CDR3 coding DNA: TGTGCCAGCAGCCAAGGGACAGGTCCTTATGGCTACACCTTC. Translation: CASSQGTGPYGYTF.

The genes are TRBV5-1 and TRBJ2-5, with 11 bases matching TRBD2. The germline V gene encodes CDR1 SGHRS and CDR2 YFSETQ. With 4 bases clipped from V and 4 bases from J, the junction kept 3 bases outside the gene matches. The CDR3 covers 14 residues. The CDR3, as DNA: TGCGCCAGCAGCCCCACTAGCGGGAGAGAGACCCAGTACTTC. Translating gives CASSPTSGRETQYF.

This clone was detected a few times. The chain uses TRBV5-4 and TRBJ2-3; D remains unclear. Germline lookup yields CDR1 SGHNT and CDR2 YYREEE (reference sequence). V shed 4 bases and J shed 1 base, with 10 bases lying between them. This CDR3 contains 14 residues. DNA of the CDR3: TGTGCCAGCAGCCCGGTTCCTGGCACAGATACGCAGTATTTT. Encoded protein: CASSPVPGTDTQYF.

The chain is built from TRBV28 and TRBJ2-4, with TRBD2 matching over 9 bases. CDR1 and CDR2 (germline): MDHEN, SYDVKM. J lost 2 bases, V lost 5 bases, and 4 bases had no gene match. The CDR3 covers 15 residues. DNA for the CDR3: TGTGCCAGCAGTGCGGGGGGGCTTTCCAAAAACATTCAGTACTTC. As protein: CASSAGGLSKNIQYF.

The genes are TRBV7-9 and TRBJ1-1; D gene unclear. Germline CDR1 SEHNR, CDR2 FQNEAQ (reference sequence). The CDR3 is 11 amino acids. Trimming took 3 bases from V and 7 from J, leaving 6 bases between them. Written as DNA, the CDR3 is TGTGCCAGCAGCTTGGCAGGTGAAGCTTTCTTT. This codes for CASSLAGEAFF.

The rearrangement uses TRBV28 and TRBJ2-3, with 9 bases lining up with TRBD2. The CDR3 totals 16 residues. The V gene end was trimmed by 2 bases and the J gene end by 2 bases; junction bases not matched to a gene: 5. The germline V gene encodes CDR1 MDHEN and CDR2 SYDVKM. The CDR3 DNA is TGTGCCAGCAGTTTAGGTAGCGGGGGCCTCACAGATACGCAGTATTTT. This encodes CASSLGSGGLTDTQYF.

The chain joins TRBV27 to TRBJ2-1; 8 bases line up with TRBD1. Trimming cost V 3 bases and J 5 bases; bases outside gene matches: 3. CDR1 MNHEY and CDR2 SMNVEV come from the germline V gene (reference sequence). The CDR3 is 14 residues long. In nucleotides, the CDR3 is TGTGCCAGCAGTTTCAGGGGGCAGGACAATGAGCAGTTCTTC. The encoded protein is CASSFRGQDNEQFF.

The chain carries TRBV2 and TRBJ2-1; 8 bases are a match to TRBD1. CDR1 is SNHLY and CDR2 is FYNNEI in the germline V gene. The CDR3 extends over 17 amino acids. With 6 bases clipped from V and 0 bases from J, the junction kept 10 bases outside the gene matches. The CDR3 DNA is TGTGCCAGCAGAGACCCGGGACAGGTCCTCTCCTACAATGAGCAGTTCTTC. Protein: CASRDPGQVLSYNEQFF.

V usage is TRBV29-1 and J usage is TRBJ2-5, with a weak D call TRBD1 (6 bases). Germline CDR1 and CDR2: SQVTM and ANQGSEA. The CDR3 has 13 amino acids. The V and J ends lost 2 bases and 5 bases respectively, with 12 bases between them. The CDR3 is CSVETRGGETQYF. DNA of the CDR3: TGCAGCGTTGAAACCAGGGGCGGGGAGACCCAGTACTTC.

This chain joins TRBV28 and TRBJ2-7; 7 bases map to TRBD1. CDR1 is MDHEN and CDR2 is SYDVKM in the germline V gene. The length of the CDR3 is 14 residues. Trimming cost V 5 bases and J 4 bases; bases outside gene matches: 8. The CDR3 spells CASSPGTADYEQYF. In nucleotides, the CDR3 is TGTGCCAGCAGTCCGGGGACAGCCGATTACGAGCAGTACTTC.